This passage covers 20 T cell receptor beta chains from one sample sequenced in a study of blood T cell repertoires in COVID-19 (dated by TCRdb to 2020 to 2022). Receptor amplification or capture employed the immunoSEQ multiplex PCR assay. TCRdb holds this immuneACCESS table with in-frame rearrangements only. Some clones are missing; in checked studies, unresolved V genes explain under half, and the rest has no known cause. The sample table holds 200,000 to 250,000 clones, of which 84% were seen once. Around 6.5% of the sample is held by the ten biggest clonotypes. The sample consisted of PBMCs or T cells enriched from blood (not recorded which). These receptors were obtained from a woman between 40 and 50 years old who had recovered from COVID-19.

Of note for this clone: The identical CDR3 is also encoded by other nucleotide sequences in the sample. This chain links TRBV30 with TRBJ1-6; 8 bases align to TRBD1. Trimming took 0 bases from V and 10 from J; bases not matched to a gene: 8. This CDR3 is 15 amino acids long. CDR1 is GTSNPN, CDR2 SVGIG, per germline (reference sequence). CDR3 sequence: CAWSVSGTGNSPLHF. The CDR3 region has the DNA TGTGCCTGGAGTGTATCGGGGACAGGAAACTCACCCCTCCACTTT.

This clone was detected only once. The genes are TRBV4-3 and TRBJ1-2, with D maybe TRBD1 (5 bases). Trimming removed 1 base from V and 5 bases from J, with 11 bases in between. The CDR3 length is 14 residues. Germline assignment: CDR1 LGHNA and CDR2 YSLEER. The CDR3 region is CASSQVAREYGYTF. The CDR3 nucleotides read TGCGCCAGCAGCCAAGTTGCCAGGGAATATGGCTACACCTTC.

This chain connects TRBV5-4 to TRBJ2-1; TRBD2 matches 8 bases. V lost 2 bases, J lost 6 bases, and 7 bases stayed unmatched. In germline, CDR1 is SGHNT, CDR2 YYREEE (reference sequence). The CDR3 has 15 amino acids. Written as DNA, the CDR3 is TGTGCCAGCAGCTTCTGGCCAGCGGGAGCCAATGAGCAGTTCTTC. Its translation is CASSFWPAGANEQFF. The whole variable domain, filled in from reference TRBV5-4 and TRBJ2-1, reads ETGVTQSPTHLIKTRGQQVTLRCSSQSGHNTVSWYQQALGQGPQFIFQYYREEENGRGNFPPRFSGLQFPNYSSELNVNALELDDSALYLCASSFWPAGANEQFFGPGTRLTVL.

This chain connects TRBV18 to TRBJ1-2; possibly TRBD1 for D (6 bases). This CDR3 spans 15 amino acids. V lost 3 bases and J lost 3, with 14 bases in between. Germline values: CDR1 KGHSH, CDR2 LQKENI. DNA of the CDR3: TGTGCCAGCTCACCCAACGCGGGGGCAGACTATGGCTACACCTTC. It translates to CASSPNAGADYGYTF.

This clone has a single count. The genes are TRBV10-3 and TRBJ2-7; 10 bases align to TRBD2. Germline V gives CDR1 ENHRY, CDR2 SYGVKD. Losses at the gene ends were 7 bases for V and 1 base for J; bases not matched to a gene: 4. CDR3 size: 14 residues. The CDR3 DNA is TGTGCCATCAAAGCGGGAGGGCCTTCCTACGAGCAGTACGTC. This translates into CAIKAGGPSYEQYV.

This clone is a singleton in its sample. The genes are TRBV5-1 and TRBJ2-7, with 7 bases lining up with TRBD1. This CDR3 has 14 amino acids. J was trimmed by 0 bases and V by 2 bases; bases with no gene match: 2. Germline-derived CDR1 and CDR2 are SGHRS and YFSETQ. DNA for the CDR3: TGCGCCAGCAGCTTCCACAGGGGCTCCTACGAGCAGTACTTC. Protein sequence: CASSFHRGSYEQYF.

CDR3 DNA: TGTGCCAGCTCACCGGGGGACAGGACGAATGAAAAACTGTTTTTT. This translates into CASSPGDRTNEKLFF. V is TRBV18 and J is TRBJ1-4; 8 positions agree with TRBD1. With V trimmed by 3 bases and J by 5 bases, 5 bases remained unmatched. There are 15 residues in the CDR3. Germline V gene sequence: CDR1 KGHSH, CDR2 LQKENI.

This clone was seen a few times. V usage is TRBV5-4 and J usage is TRBJ2-1; D is undetermined. V lost 2 bases and J 2 bases, leaving 5 bases between the germline ends. The CDR3 loop spans 13 amino acids. The germline CDR1 and CDR2 sequences are SGHNT and YYREEE (reference sequence). CDR3 nucleotide sequence: TGTGCCAGCAGCTTTACAGCCTACAATGAGCAGTTCTTC. This translates into CASSFTAYNEQFF.

The chain combines TRBV6-5 with TRBJ1-5, with a tentative D call TRBD1 (6 bases). Trimming removed 6 bases from V and 6 bases from J, with 15 bases in between. The CDR3 contains 14 residues. Germline assignment: CDR1 MNHEY and CDR2 SVGAGI. In DNA form, the CDR3 reads TGTGCCAGCAGCCGGGGACAAGGGAGTCAGCCCCAGCATTTT. As protein: CASSRGQGSQPQHF.

The chain employs TRBV15 and TRBJ1-6; tentatively, D is TRBD1 (5 bases). The germline V gene has CDR1 LNHNV and CDR2 YYDKDF (reference sequence). Trimming stripped 1 base from V and 4 bases from J, with 8 bases between. The CDR3 has 15 amino acids. CDR3 loop: CATSRGQGYNSPLHF. In nucleotides, the CDR3 is TGTGCCACCAGCAGAGGGCAGGGATATAATTCACCCCTCCACTTT.

The chain uses TRBV9 and TRBJ2-7; D possibly corresponds to TRBD1 (5 bases). Trimming removed 0 bases at V and 2 bases at J, with 9 bases between. This CDR3 has 14 amino acids. Germline assignment: CDR1 SGDLS and CDR2 YYNGEE. For the CDR3, the DNA is TGTGCCAGCAGCGTAGGTACAGGCACCTACGAGCAGTACTTC. It yields the protein CASSVGTGTYEQYF. The complete variable domain, with remaining parts taken from reference TRBV9 and TRBJ2-7, reads DSGVTQTPKHLITATGQRVTLRCSPRSGDLSVYWYQQSLDQGLQFLIQYYNGEERAKGNILERFSAQQFPDLHSELNLSSLELGDSALYFCASSVGTGTYEQYFGPGTRLTVT.

In this sample, this clone turned up once. This sequence joins TRBV7-9 and TRBJ2-5; 8 nucleotides match TRBD2. The CDR3 length is 17 residues. V lost 2 bases, J lost 7 bases, and 15 bases stayed unmatched. Germline CDR1 reads SEHNR; CDR2 reads FQNEAQ (reference sequence). The CDR3 reads CASSLLKREKTWGTQYF. The CDR3 DNA sequence: TGTGCCAGCAGCTTATTGAAGCGGGAGAAGACATGGGGGACCCAGTACTTC.

The rearrangement uses TRBV9 and TRBJ2-2; D possibly corresponds to TRBD1 (7 bases). V lost 2 bases and J lost 6, with 23 bases in between. The CDR3 consists of 18 residues. CDR1 SGDLS and CDR2 YYNGEE come from the germline V gene. CDR3 coding DNA: TGTGCCAGCAGCGTCTCCCTGGGGGGACAGAGGGGAGCCGGGGAGCTGTTTTTT. Amino acid sequence: CASSVSLGGQRGAGELFF.

The V call is TRBV6-1, the J call TRBJ2-5; 7 bases map to TRBD1. The germline gives CDR1 MNHNS, CDR2 SASEGT. Unmatched junction bases numbered 7, after V lost 0 bases and J lost 9 bases. CDR3 length: 14 amino acids. The CDR3 nucleotides are TGTGCCAGCAGTGAAGCAGGGGGCCCGGTCCCCCAGTACTTC. It specifies CASSEAGGPVPQYF.

This clone showed up just a few times. The chain joins TRBV24-1 to TRBJ2-3; the match to TRBD2 covers 7 bases. V gave up 3 bases and J gave up 4 bases; unmatched junction bases: 9. The germline gives CDR1 KGHDR, CDR2 SFDVKD. The CDR3 runs to 16 residues. The CDR3 DNA is TGTGCCACCAGTGATCCCATGGGGAGGGTGGCAGATACGCAGTATTTT. It encodes CATSDPMGRVADTQYF.

CDR3 protein: CASSHGTSGGEQYF. CDR3 DNA sequence: TGTGCCAGCAGCCATGGGACTAGCGGCGGCGAGCAGTACTTC. V and J are TRBV3-1 (or the pseudogene TRBV3-2) and TRBJ2-7; TRBD2 agrees at 11 bases. Germline CDR1 reads LGHDT; CDR2 reads YNNKEL (reference sequence). V was clipped by 3 bases and J by 6 bases; unmatched bases: 4. CDR3 length equals 14 residues.

This rearrangement joins TRBV7-2 to TRBJ1-5, with unresolved D. The CDR3 is 16 amino acids. From germline, CDR1 is SGHTA and CDR2 FQGNSA. V lost 0 bases and J lost 3, with 12 bases in between. CDR3 coding DNA: TGTGCCAGCAGCTTAGCCCCGGCGGCTTTCAATCAGCCCCAGCATTTT. Translation gives CASSLAPAAFNQPQHF.

Many counts were recorded for this clone. The rearrangement uses TRBV9 and TRBJ2-3; TRBD2 matches at 8 bases. Germline lookup yields CDR1 SGDLS and CDR2 YYNGEE. The CDR3 consists of 17 residues. V shed 4 bases and J 0 bases; nucleotides not matched to a gene: 10. The DNA for the CDR3 is TGTGCCAGCAGCCAACCTCGGGAGGGCCCCAGCACAGATACGCAGTATTTT. As protein: CASSQPREGPSTDTQYF.

In this sample, this clone turned up a few times. The chain employs TRBV21-1 and TRBJ2-1; the table gives TRBD2 as D, unverified against the DNA. TRBV21-1 is classified as a pseudogene. The CDR3 runs to 20 residues. The CDR3 sequence is CASSKTLGPQLAGGDNEQFF. CDR3 bases: TGTGCCAGCAGCAAAACCCTCGGCCCCCAACTAGCGGGAGGAGACAATGAGCAGTTCTTC.

This chain connects TRBV28 to TRBJ2-7; 7 bases match TRBD2. The germline CDR1 and CDR2 sequences are MDHEN and SYDVKM. With 5 bases clipped from V and 1 base from J, the junction kept 11 bases outside the gene matches. CDR3 length: 16 residues. This CDR3 is CASSPVSGGQSYEQYF. The CDR3 nucleotides read TGTGCCAGCAGTCCCGTGTCGGGAGGACAATCCTACGAGCAGTACTTC.